This T cell receptor (beta chain) stems from a study of cytomegalovirus exposure and HLA in healthy donors. Regarding the study as a whole: Indistinguishability led to the exclusion of some V segments, TRBV6-2 and TRBV6-3 included.

Concerning this clone: Its antigen is not known.

V lost 0 bases and J lost 0, with 13 bases in between. The CDR3 is made up of 18 amino acids. The V gene's germline CDR1 is SGDLS and CDR2 YYNGEE. Researchers ran the PCR with 60 Vbeta and 13 Jbeta primers. This table comes from immunoSEQ multiplex PCR, and its TCRdb copy is limited to in-frame clones, with some not included. The sample has tens of thousands of clones. V and J are TRBV9 and TRBJ1-6; D possibly corresponds to TRBD1 (5 bases). The receptor comes from a man aged 45-65 years in good health and CMV-seronegative. The material sequenced was PBMCs. CDR3 region: CASSVGRAGSSYNSPLHF. CDR3 nucleotide sequence: TGTGCCAGCAGCGTAGGCAGGGCAGGCAGCTCCTATAATTCACCCCTCCACTTT.